Presented here are 5 T cell receptor beta chains from one specimen sequenced in a study of blood T cell repertoires in COVID-19. Here immunoSEQ multiplex PCR was the method, and the copy in TCRdb shows in-frame clones only, minus some. The sample holds fewer than 450,000 clones; 88% are singletons and the top ten take roughly 2%. Sequencing was performed on PBMCs or T cells enriched from blood (not recorded which). The receptors come from a woman aged 40 to 55 with acute COVID-19.

This CDR3 is CATSDFFTGQGYNEQFF. CDR3 DNA: TGTGCCACCAGTGATTTTTTCACAGGACAGGGGTACAATGAGCAGTTCTTC. The genes are TRBV24-1 and TRBJ2-1; 9 bases fit TRBD1. CDR1 is KGHDR and CDR2 is SFDVKD in the germline V gene. The V segment lost 1 base and the J segment 4 bases; nucleotides outside the gene matches: 7. The CDR3 has 17 residues.

The chain combines TRBV19 with TRBJ1-5; 7 bases align to TRBD1. Germline V CDR1 and CDR2: LNHDA, SQIVND (reference sequence). The trim removed 6 bases at V and 1 base at J, leaving 9 bases unmatched. There are 16 residues in the CDR3. This CDR3 is CASSIRQGLSNQPQHF. The CDR3 nucleotides are TGTGCCAGTAGCATTCGACAGGGTTTGAGCAATCAGCCCCAGCATTTT.

V usage is TRBV7-9 and J usage is TRBJ1-1; tentatively, D is TRBD1 (5 bases). The CDR3 spans 12 residues. The V end was cut by 2 bases, the J end by 7 bases, with 8 bases between. Germline V gives CDR1 SEHNR, CDR2 FQNEAQ (reference sequence). DNA for the CDR3: TGTGCCAGCAGCTTATCAGGGAATGAAGCTTTCTTT. Translating it yields CASSLSGNEAFF.

The rearrangement joins TRBV7-9 to TRBJ2-2; the match to TRBD1 covers 7 bases. J was trimmed by 5 bases and V by 5 bases; bases with no gene match: 8. CDR3 size: 15 residues. Germline V gene lookup returns CDR1 SEHNR and CDR2 FQNEAQ (reference sequence). The CDR3 DNA sequence: TGTGCCAGCAGCAGACAGGGATCGATGACCGGGGAGCTGTTTTTT. This codes for CASSRQGSMTGELFF.

V is TRBV7-8 and J is TRBJ1-6; 7 bases align to TRBD1. This CDR3 is 16 amino acids long. Germline CDR1 reads SGHVS; CDR2 reads FQNEAQ. J lost 6 bases, V lost 0 bases, and 5 bases had no gene match. The CDR3 reads CASSLARTGFNSPLHF. CDR3 DNA sequence: TGTGCCAGCAGCTTAGCGAGGACAGGATTTAATTCACCCCTCCACTTT.